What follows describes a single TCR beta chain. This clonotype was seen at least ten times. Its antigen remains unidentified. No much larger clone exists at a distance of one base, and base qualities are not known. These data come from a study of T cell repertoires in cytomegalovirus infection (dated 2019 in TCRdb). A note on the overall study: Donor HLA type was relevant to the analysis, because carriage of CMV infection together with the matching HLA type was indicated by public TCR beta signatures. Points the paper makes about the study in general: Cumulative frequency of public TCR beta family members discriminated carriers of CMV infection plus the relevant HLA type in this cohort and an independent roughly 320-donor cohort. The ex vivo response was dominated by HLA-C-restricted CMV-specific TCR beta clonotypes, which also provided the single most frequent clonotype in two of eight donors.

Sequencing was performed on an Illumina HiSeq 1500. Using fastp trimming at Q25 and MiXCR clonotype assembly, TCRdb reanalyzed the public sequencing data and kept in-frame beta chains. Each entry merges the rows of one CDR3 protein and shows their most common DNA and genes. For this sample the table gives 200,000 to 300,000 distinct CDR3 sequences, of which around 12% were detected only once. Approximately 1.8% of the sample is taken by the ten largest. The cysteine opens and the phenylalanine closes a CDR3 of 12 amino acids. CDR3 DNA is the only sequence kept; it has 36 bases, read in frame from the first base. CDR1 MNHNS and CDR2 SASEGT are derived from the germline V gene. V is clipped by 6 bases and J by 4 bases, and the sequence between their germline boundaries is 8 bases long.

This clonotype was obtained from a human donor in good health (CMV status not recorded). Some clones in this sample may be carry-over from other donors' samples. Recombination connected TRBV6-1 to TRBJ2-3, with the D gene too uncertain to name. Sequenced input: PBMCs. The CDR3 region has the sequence CASSSTADTQYF. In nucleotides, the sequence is TGTGCCAGCAGCTCCACCGCAGATACGCAGTATTTT.